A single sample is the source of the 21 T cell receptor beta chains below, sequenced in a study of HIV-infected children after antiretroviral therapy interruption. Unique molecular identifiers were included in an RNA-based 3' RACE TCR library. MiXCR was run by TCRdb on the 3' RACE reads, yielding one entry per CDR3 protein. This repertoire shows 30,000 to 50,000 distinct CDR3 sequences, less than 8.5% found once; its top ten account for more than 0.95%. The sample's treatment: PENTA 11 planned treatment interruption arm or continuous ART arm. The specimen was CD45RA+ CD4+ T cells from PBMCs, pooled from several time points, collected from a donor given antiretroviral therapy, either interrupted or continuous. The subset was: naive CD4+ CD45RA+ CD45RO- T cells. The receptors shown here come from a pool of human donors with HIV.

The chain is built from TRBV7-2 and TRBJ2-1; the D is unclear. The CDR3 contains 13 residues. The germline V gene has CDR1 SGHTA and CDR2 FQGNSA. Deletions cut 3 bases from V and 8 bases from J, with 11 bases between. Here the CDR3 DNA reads TGTGCCAGCAGCTTGTGGCGTTTGGATGAGCAGTTCTTC. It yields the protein CASSLWRLDEQFF.

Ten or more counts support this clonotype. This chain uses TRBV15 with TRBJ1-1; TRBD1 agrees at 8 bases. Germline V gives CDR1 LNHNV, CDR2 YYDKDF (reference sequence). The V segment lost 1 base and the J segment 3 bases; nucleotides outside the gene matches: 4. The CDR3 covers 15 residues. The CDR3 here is CATSRGPRGHTEAFF. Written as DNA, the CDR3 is TGTGCCACCAGCAGAGGTCCCAGGGGGCACACTGAAGCTTTCTTT.

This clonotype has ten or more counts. The CDR3 reads CASSRDREETQYF. As DNA, the CDR3 is TGCGCCAGCAGCCGGGACAGGGAAGAGACCCAGTACTTC. The rearrangement uses TRBV5-1 and TRBJ2-5; 9 positions agree with TRBD1. This CDR3 contains 13 residues. Trimming removed 4 bases from V and 3 bases from J; junction bases left unmatched: 1. Germline V gene data show CDR1 as SGHRS and CDR2 as YFSETQ.

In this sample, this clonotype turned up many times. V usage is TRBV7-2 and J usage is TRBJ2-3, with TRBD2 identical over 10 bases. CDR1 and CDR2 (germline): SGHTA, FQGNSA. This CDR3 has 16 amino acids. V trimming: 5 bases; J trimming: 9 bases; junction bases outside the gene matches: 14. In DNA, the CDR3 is TGTGCCAGCAGCCTAACCCTTGGGCTAGCGGGGGCCACGCAGTATTTT. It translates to CASSLTLGLAGATQYF.

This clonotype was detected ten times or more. This CDR3 reads CASGLAGAETQYF. CDR3 DNA: TGTGCCAGTGGACTAGCGGGGGCCGAGACCCAGTACTTC. This sequence joins TRBV19 and TRBJ2-5; 13 bases are a match to TRBD2. Losses at the gene ends were 8 bases for V and 5 bases for J; bases not matched to a gene: 2. CDR1 and CDR2 (germline): LNHDA, SQIVND (reference sequence). This CDR3 comprises 13 residues.

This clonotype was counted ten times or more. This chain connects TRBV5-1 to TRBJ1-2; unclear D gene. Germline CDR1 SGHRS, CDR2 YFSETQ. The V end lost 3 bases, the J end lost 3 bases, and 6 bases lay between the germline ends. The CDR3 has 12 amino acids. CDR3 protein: CASSYKDYGYTF. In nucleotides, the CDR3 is TGCGCCAGCAGCTATAAGGACTATGGCTACACCTTC.

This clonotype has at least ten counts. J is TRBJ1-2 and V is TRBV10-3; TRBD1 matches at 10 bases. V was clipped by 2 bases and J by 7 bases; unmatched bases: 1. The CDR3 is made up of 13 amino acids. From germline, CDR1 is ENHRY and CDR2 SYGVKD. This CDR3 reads CAISEGTGAGYTF. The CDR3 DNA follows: TGTGCCATCAGTGAGGGGACAGGGGCTGGCTACACCTTC.

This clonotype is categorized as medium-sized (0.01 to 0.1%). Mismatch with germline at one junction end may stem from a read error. The CDR3 reads CASGQGNSPLYF. CDR3 sequence (DNA): TGTGCCAGCGGACAGGGTAATTCGCCCCTCTACTTT. The chain links TRBV10-3 to TRBJ1-6, with 8 bases identical to TRBD1. The germline CDR1 and CDR2 sequences are ENHRY and SYGVKD. The CDR3 has 12 amino acids.

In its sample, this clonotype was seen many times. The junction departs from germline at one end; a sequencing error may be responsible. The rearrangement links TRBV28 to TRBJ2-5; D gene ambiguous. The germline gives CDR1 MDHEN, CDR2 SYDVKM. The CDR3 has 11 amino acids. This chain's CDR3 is CASQDQDTQYF. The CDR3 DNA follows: TGTGCTAGCCAGGATCAAGACACCCAGTACTTT.

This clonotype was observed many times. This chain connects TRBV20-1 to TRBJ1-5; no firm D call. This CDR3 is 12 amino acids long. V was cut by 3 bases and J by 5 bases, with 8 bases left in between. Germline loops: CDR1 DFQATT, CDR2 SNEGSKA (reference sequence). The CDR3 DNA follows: TGCAGTGCTAGGGACCGAGATCAGCCCCAGCATTTT. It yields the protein CSARDRDQPQHF.

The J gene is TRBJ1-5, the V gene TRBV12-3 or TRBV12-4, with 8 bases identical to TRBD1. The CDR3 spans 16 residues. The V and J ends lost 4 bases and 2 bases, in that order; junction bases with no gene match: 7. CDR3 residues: CASSSGGWGGNQPQHF. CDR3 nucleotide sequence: TGTGCCAGCAGTTCAGGGGGCTGGGGGGGCAATCAGCCCCAGCATTTT.

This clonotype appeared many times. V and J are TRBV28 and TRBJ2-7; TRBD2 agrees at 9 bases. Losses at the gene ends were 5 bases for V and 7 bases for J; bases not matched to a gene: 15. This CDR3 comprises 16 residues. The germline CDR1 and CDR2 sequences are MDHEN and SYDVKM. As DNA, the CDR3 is TGTGCCAGCAGTCCCCACGTGGCGGGAGGGTCGGAAGAGCAGTACTTC. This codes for CASSPHVAGGSEEQYF. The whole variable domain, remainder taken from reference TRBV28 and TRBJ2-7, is DVKVTQSSRYLVKRTGEKVFLECVQDMDHENMFWYRQDPGLGLRLIYFSYDVKMKEKGDIPEGYSVSREKKERFSLILESASTNQTSMYLCASSPHVAGGSEEQYFGPGTRLTVT.

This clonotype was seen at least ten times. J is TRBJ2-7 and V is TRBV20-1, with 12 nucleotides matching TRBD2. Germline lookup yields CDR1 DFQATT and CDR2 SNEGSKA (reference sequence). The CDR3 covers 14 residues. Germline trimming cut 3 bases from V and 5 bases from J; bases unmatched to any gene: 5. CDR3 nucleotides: TGCAGTGCTAGGACTAGCGGGAGAGGGAACGAGCAGTACTTC. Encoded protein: CSARTSGRGNEQYF.

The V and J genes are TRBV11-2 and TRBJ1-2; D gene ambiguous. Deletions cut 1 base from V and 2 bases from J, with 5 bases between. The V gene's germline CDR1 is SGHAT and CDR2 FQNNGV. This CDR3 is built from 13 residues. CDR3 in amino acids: CASSLGTNYGYTF. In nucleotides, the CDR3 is TGTGCCAGCAGCTTAGGAACCAACTATGGCTACACCTTC.

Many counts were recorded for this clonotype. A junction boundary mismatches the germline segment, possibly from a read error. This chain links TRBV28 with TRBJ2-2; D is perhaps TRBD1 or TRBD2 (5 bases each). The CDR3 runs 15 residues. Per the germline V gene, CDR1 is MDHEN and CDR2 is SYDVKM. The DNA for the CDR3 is TGTGCTAGCAGATCCAGAGGGGCCAACACCGGGCAGCTCTACTTT. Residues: CASRSRGANTGQLYF.

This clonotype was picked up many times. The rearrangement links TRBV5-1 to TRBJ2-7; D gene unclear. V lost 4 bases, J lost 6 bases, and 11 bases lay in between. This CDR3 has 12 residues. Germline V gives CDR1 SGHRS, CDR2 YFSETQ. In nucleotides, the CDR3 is TGCGCCAGCAGCCTCGAATTGTCCGAGCAGTACTTC. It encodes CASSLELSEQYF.

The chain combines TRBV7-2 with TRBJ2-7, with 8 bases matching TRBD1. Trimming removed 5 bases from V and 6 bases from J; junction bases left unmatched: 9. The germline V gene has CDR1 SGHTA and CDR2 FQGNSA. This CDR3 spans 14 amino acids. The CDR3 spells CASSPRQGSSEQYF. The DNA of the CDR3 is TGTGCCAGCAGCCCCAGACAGGGGTCTAGCGAGCAGTACTTC.

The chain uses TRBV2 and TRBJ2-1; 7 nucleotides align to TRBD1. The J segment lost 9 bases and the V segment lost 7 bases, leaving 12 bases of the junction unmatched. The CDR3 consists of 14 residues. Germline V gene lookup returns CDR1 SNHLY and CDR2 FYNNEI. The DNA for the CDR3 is TGTGCCAGCAACAAACGGGACAGTGGTCGTGAGCAGTTCTTC. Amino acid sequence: CASNKRDSGREQFF.

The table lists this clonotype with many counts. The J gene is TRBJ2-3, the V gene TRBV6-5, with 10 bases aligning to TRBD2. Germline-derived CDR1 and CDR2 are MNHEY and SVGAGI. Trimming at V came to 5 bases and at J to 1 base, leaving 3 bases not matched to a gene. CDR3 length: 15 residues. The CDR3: CASSGLAGGTDTQYF. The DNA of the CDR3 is TGTGCCAGCAGTGGTCTAGCGGGAGGCACAGATACGCAGTATTTT.

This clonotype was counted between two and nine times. CDR3 region: CASGVGVNTEAFF. As DNA, the CDR3 is TGTGCCAGCGGCGTTGGAGTGAACACTGAAGCTTTCTTT. The rearrangement joins TRBV11-2 to TRBJ1-1; no definite D call. V lost 8 bases, J lost 0 bases, and 10 bases lay in between. The CDR3 has 13 amino acids. Germline V gene sequence: CDR1 SGHAT, CDR2 FQNNGV.

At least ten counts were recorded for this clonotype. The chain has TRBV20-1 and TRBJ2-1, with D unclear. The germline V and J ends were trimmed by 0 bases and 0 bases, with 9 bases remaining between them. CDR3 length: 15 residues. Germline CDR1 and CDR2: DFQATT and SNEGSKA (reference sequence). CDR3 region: CSARDARPSYNEQFF. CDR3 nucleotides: TGCAGTGCTAGAGACGCCAGGCCCTCCTACAATGAGCAGTTCTTC.